Listed below are T cell receptor beta chains from one sample, sequenced in a study of blood T cell repertoires in COVID-19. Using immunoSEQ multiplex PCR, the repertoire was profiled, and TCRdb retains in-frame clones only, with some absent. The sample consists of some 93,000 clones, approximately 86% of them appearing once. Sample: peripheral blood. These receptors were collected from a man between 45 and 60 years old with acute or convalescent COVID-19. Each CDR3 is given with its conserved first and last residue. Each record gives: D gene, V gene, CDR3 protein. The D gene is left open where the match is weak.

d_gene: TRBD1
v_gene: TRBV5-8
CDR3aa: CASSLPGQRNQPQHF

d_gene: TRBD1
v_gene: TRBV14
CDR3aa: CASSLTGGTEAFF

d_gene: -
v_gene: TRBV3-1/TRBV3-2
CDR3aa: CASSPTLTRQPQHF

d_gene: TRBD1
v_gene: TRBV10-1
CDR3aa: CASSAGQGTYNEQFF

d_gene: TRBD2
v_gene: TRBV19
CDR3aa: CASRASGFANTGELFF

d_gene: -
v_gene: TRBV5-1
CDR3aa: CASSLNIDEQYF

d_gene: TRBD1
v_gene: TRBV5-5
CDR3aa: CASSLSTGGTEAFF

d_gene: TRBD1
v_gene: TRBV12-3/TRBV12-4
CDR3aa: CASGGQSNSPLHF

d_gene: -
v_gene: TRBV6-5
CDR3aa: CASRRQVSGNTIYF

d_gene: TRBD1
v_gene: TRBV3-1/TRBV3-2
CDR3aa: CASSQYSGGLSGNTIYF

d_gene: TRBD1
v_gene: TRBV19
CDR3aa: CASSGTGTGNGYTF

d_gene: -
v_gene: TRBV19
CDR3aa: CASSIGGFLGYGYTF

d_gene: -
v_gene: TRBV2
CDR3aa: CASRAGTSYNEQFF

d_gene: -
v_gene: TRBV10-3
CDR3aa: CAISESLDLNSYEQYF

d_gene: -
v_gene: TRBV11-1
CDR3aa: CASSAWEAGYTEAFF

d_gene: -
v_gene: TRBV7-3
CDR3aa: CASSLTRGTGELFF

d_gene: -
v_gene: TRBV9
CDR3aa: CASSESGKQAIYF

d_gene: TRBD2
v_gene: TRBV7-9
CDR3aa: CASSSGTSGKGSYNEQFF

d_gene: -
v_gene: TRBV5-6
CDR3aa: CASSAWDTSTDTQYF

d_gene: TRBD1
v_gene: TRBV29-1
CDR3aa: CSGWTGSGELFF

d_gene: TRBD2
v_gene: TRBV19
CDR3aa: CASSIGSHGIAGGHYEQYF

d_gene: -
v_gene: TRBV9
CDR3aa: CASSGGPGPQYEQYF

d_gene: TRBD1
v_gene: TRBV12-3/TRBV12-4
CDR3aa: CASSFGAGGEAFF

d_gene: TRBD2
v_gene: TRBV7-2
CDR3aa: CASSFSGRDTGELFF

d_gene: TRBD1
v_gene: TRBV24-1
CDR3aa: CATSEGPGQGPGSSPQETQYF